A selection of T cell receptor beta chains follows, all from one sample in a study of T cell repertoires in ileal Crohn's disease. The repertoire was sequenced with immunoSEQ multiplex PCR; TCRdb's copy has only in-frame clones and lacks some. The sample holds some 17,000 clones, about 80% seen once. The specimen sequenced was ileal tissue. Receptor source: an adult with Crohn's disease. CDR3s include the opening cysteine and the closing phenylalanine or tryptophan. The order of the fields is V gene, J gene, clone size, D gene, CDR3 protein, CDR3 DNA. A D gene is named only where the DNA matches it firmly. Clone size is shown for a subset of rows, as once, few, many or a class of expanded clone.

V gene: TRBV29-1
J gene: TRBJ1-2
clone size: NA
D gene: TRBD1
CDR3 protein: CSVAGTEGYGYTF
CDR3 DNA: TGCAGCGTTGCGGGGACAGAGGGCTATGGCTACACCTTC

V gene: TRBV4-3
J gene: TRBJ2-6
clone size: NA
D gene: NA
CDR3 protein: CASSQGSYMSSGANVLTF
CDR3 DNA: TGCGCCAGCAGCCAGGGCTCCTACATGAGCTCTGGGGCCAACGTCCTGACTTTC

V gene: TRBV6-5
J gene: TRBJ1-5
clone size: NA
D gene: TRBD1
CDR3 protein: CASSYQQGNQPQHF
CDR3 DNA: TGTGCCAGCAGTTACCAACAGGGGAATCAGCCCCAGCATTTT

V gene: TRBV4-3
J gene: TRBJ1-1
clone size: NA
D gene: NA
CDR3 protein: CASSQATGIMNTEAFF
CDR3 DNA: TGCGCCAGCAGCCAAGCAACCGGGATCATGAACACTGAAGCTTTCTTT

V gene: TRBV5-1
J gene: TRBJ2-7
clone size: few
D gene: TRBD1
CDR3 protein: CASSSGTGSYEQYF
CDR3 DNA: TGCGCCAGCAGCTCGGGGACAGGCTCCTACGAGCAGTACTTC

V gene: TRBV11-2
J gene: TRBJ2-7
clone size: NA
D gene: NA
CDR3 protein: CASSLGTGEGYEQYF
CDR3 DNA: TGTGCCAGCAGCTTAGGAACAGGGGAGGGTTACGAGCAGTACTTC

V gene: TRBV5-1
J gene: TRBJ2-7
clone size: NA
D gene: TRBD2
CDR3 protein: CASSRSGTSSYEQYF
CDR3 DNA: TGCGCCAGCAGCCGGAGCGGGACGAGCTCCTACGAGCAGTACTTC

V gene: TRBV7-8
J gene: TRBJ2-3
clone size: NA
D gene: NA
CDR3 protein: CASSKNLALSTDTQYF
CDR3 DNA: TGTGCCAGCAGCAAGAATCTAGCCCTGAGCACAGATACGCAGTATTTT

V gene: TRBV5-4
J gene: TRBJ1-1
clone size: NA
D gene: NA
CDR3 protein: CASSLQRDTQGAFF
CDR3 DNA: TGTGCCAGCAGCTTGCAGCGGGACACCCAAGGGGCTTTCTTT

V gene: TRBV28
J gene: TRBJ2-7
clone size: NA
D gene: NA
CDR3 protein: CASSGTGYEQYF
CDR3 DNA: TGTGCCAGCAGCGGAACAGGGTACGAGCAGTACTTC

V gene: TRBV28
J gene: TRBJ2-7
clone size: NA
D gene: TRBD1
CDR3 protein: CASSRDRPFEQYF
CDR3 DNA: TGTGCCAGCAGTCGGGACAGGCCCTTCGAGCAGTACTTC

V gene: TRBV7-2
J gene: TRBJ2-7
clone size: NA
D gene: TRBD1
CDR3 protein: CASSLGTGTYEQYF
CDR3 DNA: TGTGCCAGCAGCTTGGGGACAGGGACCTACGAGCAGTACTTC

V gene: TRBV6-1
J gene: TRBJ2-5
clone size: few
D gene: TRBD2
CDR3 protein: CASVLGLARETQYF
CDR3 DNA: TGTGCCAGCGTGCTAGGACTAGCCCGCGAGACCCAGTACTTC

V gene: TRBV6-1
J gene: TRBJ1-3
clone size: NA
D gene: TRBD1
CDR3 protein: CASSEAPPGSGGGNTIYF
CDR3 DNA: TGTGCCAGCAGTGAAGCGCCCCCGGGGTCAGGGGGTGGAAACACCATATATTTT

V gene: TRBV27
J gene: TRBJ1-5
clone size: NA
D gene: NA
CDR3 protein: CASREQLNSNQPQHF
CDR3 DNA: TGTGCCAGCAGAGAACAGCTAAATAGCAATCAGCCCCAGCATTTT

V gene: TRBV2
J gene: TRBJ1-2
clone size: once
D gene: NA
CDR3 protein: CASIQGRTPRDNGYTF
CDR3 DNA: TGTGCCAGCATCCAGGGCAGGACACCTCGCGACAATGGCTACACCTTC

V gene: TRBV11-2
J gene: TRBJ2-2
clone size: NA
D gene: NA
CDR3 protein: CASRPQPGELFF
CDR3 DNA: TGTGCCAGCAGGCCCCAGCCCGGGGAGCTGTTTTTT

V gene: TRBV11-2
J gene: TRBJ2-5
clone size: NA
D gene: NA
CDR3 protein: CASSLGSLGGRRETQYF
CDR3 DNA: TGTGCCAGCAGCTTAGGTTCTTTGGGGGGTCGTCGGGAGACCCAGTACTTC

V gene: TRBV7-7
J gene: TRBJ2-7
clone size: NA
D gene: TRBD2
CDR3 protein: CASSGGGGCSYEQYF
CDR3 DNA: TGTGCCAGCAGCGGCGGGGGGGGGTGCTCCTACGAGCAGTACTTC

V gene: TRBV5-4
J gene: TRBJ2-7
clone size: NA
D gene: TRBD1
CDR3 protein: CASSRGQVSSYEQYF
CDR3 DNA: TGTGCCAGCAGCCGGGGACAGGTTAGCTCCTACGAGCAGTACTTC

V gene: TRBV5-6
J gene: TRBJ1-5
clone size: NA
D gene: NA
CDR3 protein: CASSLGGAGSPQHF
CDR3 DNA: TGTGCCAGCAGCCTAGGGGGGGCGGGATCGCCCCAGCATTTT

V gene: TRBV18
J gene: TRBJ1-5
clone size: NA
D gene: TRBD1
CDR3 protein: CASSPPSGQGALNQPQHF
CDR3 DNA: TGTGCCAGCTCACCCCCCTCGGGACAGGGGGCGTTAAATCAGCCCCAGCATTTT